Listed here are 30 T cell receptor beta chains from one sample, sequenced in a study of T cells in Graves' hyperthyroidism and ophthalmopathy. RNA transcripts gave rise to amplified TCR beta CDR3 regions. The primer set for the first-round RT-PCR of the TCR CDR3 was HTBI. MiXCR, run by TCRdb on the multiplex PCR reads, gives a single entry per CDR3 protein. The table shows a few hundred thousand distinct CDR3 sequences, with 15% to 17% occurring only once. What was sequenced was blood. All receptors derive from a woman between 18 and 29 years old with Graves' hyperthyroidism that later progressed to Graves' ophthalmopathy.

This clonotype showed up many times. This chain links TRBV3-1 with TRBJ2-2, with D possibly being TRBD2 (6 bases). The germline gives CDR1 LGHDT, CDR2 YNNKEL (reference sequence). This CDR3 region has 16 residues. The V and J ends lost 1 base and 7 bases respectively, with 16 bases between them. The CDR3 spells CASSQGAGLAGGELFF. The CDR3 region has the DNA TGTGCCAGCAGCCAAGGGGCGGGGCTAGCCGGCGGGGAGCTGTTTTTT.

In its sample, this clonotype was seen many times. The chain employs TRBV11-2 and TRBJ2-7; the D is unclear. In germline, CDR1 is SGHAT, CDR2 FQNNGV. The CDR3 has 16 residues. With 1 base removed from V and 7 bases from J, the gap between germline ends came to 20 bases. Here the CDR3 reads CASSLVSAGSGREQYF. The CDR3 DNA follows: TGTGCCAGCAGCTTAGTCTCGGCAGGCTCAGGAAGGGAGCAGTACTTC.

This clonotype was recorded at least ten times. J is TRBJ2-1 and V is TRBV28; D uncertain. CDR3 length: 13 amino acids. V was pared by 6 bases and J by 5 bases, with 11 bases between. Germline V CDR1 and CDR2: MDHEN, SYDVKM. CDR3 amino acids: CASSRPTNNEQFF. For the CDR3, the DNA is TGTGCCAGCAGCCGCCCTACTAACAATGAGCAGTTCTTC.

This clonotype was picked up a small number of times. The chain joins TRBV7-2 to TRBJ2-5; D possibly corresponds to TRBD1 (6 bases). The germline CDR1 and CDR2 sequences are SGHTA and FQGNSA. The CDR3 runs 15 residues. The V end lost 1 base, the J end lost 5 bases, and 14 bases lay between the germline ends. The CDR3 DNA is TGTGCCAGCAGCTTAGAGTGGTACAGGGCCGAGACCCAGTACTTC. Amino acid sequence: CASSLEWYRAETQYF.

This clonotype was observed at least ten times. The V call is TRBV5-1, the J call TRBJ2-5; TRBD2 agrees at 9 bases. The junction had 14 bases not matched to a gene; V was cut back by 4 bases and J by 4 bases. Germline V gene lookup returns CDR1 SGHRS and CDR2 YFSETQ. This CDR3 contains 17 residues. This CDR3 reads CASSPVWFSGSRETQYF. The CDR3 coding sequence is TGCGCCAGCAGCCCGGTGTGGTTTAGCGGGAGTCGAGAGACCCAGTACTTC.

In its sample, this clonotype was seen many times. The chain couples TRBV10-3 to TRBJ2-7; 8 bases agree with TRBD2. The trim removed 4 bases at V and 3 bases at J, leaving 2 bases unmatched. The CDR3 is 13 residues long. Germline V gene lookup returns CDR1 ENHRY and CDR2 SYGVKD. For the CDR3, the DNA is TGTGCCATCAGTGGCGGGGGGTTCTACGAGCAGTACTTC. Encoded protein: CAISGGGFYEQYF.

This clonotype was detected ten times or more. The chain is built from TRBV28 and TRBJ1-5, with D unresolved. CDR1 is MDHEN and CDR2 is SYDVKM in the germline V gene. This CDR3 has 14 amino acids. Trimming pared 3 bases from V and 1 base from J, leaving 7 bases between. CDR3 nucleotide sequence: TGTGCCAGCAGTTTCGTAGGGAGCAATCAGCCCCAGCATTTT. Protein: CASSFVGSNQPQHF.

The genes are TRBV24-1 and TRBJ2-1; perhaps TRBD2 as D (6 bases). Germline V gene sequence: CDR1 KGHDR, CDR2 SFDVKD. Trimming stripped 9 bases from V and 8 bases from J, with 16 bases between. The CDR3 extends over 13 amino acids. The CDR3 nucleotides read TGTGCCACCCATAGCGGAGAAGACGATGAGCAGTTCTTC. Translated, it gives CATHSGEDDEQFF.

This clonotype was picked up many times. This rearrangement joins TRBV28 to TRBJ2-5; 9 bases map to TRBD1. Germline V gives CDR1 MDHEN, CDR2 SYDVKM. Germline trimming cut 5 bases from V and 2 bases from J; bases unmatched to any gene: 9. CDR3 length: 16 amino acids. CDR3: CASSPRRTGDQETQYF. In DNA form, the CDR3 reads TGTGCCAGCAGTCCTCGTCGGACAGGGGATCAAGAGACCCAGTACTTC.

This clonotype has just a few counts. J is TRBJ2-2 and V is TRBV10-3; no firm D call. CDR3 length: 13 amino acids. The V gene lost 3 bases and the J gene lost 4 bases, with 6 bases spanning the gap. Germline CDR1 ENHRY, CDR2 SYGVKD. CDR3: CAISERSTGELFF. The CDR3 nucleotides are TGTGCCATCAGTGAAAGGAGCACCGGGGAGCTGTTTTTT.

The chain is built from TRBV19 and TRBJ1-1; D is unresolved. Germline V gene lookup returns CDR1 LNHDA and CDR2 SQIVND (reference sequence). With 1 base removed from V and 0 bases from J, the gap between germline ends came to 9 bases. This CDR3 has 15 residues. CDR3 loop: CASSIAGTLNTEAFF. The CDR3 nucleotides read TGTGCCAGTAGTATAGCGGGCACCCTGAACACTGAAGCTTTCTTT.

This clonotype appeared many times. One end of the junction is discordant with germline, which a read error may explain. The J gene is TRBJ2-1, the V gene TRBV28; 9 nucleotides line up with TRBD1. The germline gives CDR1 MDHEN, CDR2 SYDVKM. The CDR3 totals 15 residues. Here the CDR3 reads CANSKLGQGYNEQFF. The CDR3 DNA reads TGTGCCAACAGTAAGCTGGGACAGGGCTACAATGAGCAGTTCTTC.

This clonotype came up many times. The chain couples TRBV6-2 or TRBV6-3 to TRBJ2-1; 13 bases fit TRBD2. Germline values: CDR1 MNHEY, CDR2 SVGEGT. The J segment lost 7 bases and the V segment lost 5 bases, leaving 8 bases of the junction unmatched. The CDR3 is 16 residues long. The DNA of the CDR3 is TGTGCCAGCAGTACAGGACTAGCGGGAGTAGGTAATGAGCAGTTCTTC. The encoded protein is CASSTGLAGVGNEQFF.

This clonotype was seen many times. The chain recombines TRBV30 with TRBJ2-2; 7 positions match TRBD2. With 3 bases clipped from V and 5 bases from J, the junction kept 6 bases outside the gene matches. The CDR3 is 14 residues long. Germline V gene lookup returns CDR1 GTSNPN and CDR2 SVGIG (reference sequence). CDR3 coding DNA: TGTGCCTGGAGACCGACCGGGGGGACCGGGGAGCTGTTTTTT. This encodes CAWRPTGGTGELFF.

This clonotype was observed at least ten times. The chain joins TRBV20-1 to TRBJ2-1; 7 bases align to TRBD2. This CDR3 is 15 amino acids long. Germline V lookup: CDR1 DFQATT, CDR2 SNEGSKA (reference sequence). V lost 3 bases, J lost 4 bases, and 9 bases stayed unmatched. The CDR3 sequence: CSASGGGGGYNEQFF. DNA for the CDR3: TGCAGTGCTAGTGGGGGGGGTGGAGGGTACAATGAGCAGTTCTTC.

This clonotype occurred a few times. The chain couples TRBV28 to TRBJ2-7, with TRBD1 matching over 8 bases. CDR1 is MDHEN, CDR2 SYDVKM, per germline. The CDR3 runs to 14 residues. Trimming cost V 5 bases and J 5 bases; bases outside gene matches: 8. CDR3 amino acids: CASSTGQGFHEQYF. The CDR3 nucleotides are TGTGCCAGCAGTACCGGACAGGGATTCCACGAGCAGTACTTC.

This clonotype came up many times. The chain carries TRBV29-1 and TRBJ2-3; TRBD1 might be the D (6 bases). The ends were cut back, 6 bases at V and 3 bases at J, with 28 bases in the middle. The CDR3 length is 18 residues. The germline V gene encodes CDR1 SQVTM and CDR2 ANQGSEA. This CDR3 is CSVLGPGVRHLGTDTQYF. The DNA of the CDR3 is TGCAGCGTCCTAGGACCAGGGGTTAGGCACTTGGGAACAGATACGCAGTATTTT.

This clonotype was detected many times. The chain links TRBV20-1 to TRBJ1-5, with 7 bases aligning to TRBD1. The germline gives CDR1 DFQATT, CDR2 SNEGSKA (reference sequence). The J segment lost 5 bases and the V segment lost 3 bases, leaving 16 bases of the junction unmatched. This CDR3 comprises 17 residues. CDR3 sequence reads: CSASPIRDRDWDQPQHF. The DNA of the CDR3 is TGCAGTGCTAGCCCGATACGAGACAGGGACTGGGATCAGCCCCAGCATTTT.

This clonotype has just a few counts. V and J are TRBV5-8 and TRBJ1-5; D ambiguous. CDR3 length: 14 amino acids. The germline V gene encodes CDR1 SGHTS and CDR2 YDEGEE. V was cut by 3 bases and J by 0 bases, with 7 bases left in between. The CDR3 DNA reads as TGTGCCAGCAGCTCCTACTATAGCAATCAGCCCCAGCATTTT. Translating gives CASSSYYSNQPQHF.

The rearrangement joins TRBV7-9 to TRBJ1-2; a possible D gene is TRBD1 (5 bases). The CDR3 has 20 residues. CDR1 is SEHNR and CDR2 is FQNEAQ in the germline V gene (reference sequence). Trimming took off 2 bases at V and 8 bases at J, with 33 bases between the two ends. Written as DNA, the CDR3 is TGTGCCAGCAGCTTAAGGGGTTGGGGGACCAGGGTCGGCCTGAATCAGGGCTACACCTTC. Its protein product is CASSLRGWGTRVGLNQGYTF. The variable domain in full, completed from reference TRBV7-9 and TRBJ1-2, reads DTGVSQNPRHKITKRGQNVTFRCDPISEHNRLYWYRQTLGQGPEFLTYFQNEAQLEKSRLLSDRFSAERPKGSFSTLEIQRTEQGDSAMYLCASSLRGWGTRVGLNQGYTFGSGTRLTVV.

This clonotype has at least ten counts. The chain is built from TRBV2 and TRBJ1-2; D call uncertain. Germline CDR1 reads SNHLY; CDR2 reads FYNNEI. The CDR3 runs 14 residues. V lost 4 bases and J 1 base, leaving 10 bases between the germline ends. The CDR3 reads CASSALDLNYGYTF. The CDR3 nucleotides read TGTGCCAGCAGTGCTTTGGACCTTAACTATGGCTACACCTTC.

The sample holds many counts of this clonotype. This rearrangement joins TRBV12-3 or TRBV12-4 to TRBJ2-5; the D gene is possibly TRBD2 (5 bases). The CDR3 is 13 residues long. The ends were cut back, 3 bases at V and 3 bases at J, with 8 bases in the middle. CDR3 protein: CASSFSREETQYF. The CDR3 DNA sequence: TGTGCCAGCAGTTTTTCGAGGGAAGAGACCCAGTACTTC.

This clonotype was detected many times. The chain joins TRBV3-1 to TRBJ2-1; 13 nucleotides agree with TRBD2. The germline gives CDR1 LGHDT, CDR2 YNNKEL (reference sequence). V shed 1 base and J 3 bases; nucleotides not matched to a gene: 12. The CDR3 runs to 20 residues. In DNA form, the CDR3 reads TGTGCCAGCAGCCAAGGGAGGGGACTAGCGGGAAAGCTACTCTACAATGAGCAGTTCTTC. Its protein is CASSQGRGLAGKLLYNEQFF.

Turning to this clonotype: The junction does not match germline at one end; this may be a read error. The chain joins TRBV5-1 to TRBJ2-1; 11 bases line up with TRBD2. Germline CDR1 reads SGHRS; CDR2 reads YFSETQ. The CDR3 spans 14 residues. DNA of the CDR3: TGCGCCAGCAGCCTTCAGACTAGCGGGAATGATCAGTTCTTC. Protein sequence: CASSLQTSGNDQFF.

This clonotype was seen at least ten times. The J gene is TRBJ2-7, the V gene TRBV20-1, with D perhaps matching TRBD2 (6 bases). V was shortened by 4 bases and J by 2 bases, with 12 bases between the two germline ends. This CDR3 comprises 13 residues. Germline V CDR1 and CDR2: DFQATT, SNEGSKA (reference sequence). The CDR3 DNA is TGCAGTGCTATGGCGGGAAGTGCCTACGAGCAGTACTTC. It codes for CSAMAGSAYEQYF.

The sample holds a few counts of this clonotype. Here the CDR3 reads CASSLRDRATDTQYF. Written as DNA, the CDR3 is TGTGCCAGCAGTTTACGCGACAGGGCCACAGATACGCAGTATTTT. The gene calls are TRBV27 and TRBJ2-3, with TRBD1 matching over 7 bases. V gave up 2 bases and J gave up 2 bases; unmatched junction bases: 4. Germline CDR1 and CDR2: MNHEY and SMNVEV (reference sequence). The CDR3 consists of 15 residues.

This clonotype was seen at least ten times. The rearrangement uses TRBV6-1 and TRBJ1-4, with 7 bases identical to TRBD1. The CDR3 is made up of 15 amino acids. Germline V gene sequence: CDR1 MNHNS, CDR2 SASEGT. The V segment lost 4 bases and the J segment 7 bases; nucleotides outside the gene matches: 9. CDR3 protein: CASSARDSEGEKLFF. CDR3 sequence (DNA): TGTGCCAGCAGTGCCCGGGACAGTGAGGGTGAAAAACTGTTTTTT.

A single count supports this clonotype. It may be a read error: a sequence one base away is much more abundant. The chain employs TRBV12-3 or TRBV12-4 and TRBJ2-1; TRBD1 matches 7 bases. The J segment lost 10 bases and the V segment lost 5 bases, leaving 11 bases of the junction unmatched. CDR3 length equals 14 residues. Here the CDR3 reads CASSPTGAAYEQFF. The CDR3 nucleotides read TGTGCCAGCAGTCCCACAGGGGCCGCGTACGAGCAGTTCTTC.

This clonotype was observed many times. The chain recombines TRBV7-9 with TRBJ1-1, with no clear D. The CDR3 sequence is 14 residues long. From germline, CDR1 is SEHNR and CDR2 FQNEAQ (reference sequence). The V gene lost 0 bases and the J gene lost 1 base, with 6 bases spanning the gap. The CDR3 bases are TGTGCCAGCAGCTTAGCGTCTAGGAACACTGAAGCTTTCTTT. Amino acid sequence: CASSLASRNTEAFF. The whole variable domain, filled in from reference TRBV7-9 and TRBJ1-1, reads DTGVSQNPRHKITKRGQNVTFRCDPISEHNRLYWYRQTLGQGPEFLTYFQNEAQLEKSRLLSDRFSAERPKGSFSTLEIQRTEQGDSAMYLCASSLASRNTEAFFGQGTRLTVV.

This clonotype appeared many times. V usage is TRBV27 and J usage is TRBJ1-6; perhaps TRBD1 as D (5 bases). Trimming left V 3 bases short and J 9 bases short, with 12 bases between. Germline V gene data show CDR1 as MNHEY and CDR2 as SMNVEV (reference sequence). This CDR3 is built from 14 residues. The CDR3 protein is CASSFAQGGSPLHF. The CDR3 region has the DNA TGTGCCAGCAGTTTTGCTCAGGGAGGTTCACCCCTCCACTTT.